This T cell receptor beta chain was identified in a study of cytomegalovirus exposure and HLA in healthy donors. PCR primers comprised 60 Vbeta and 13 Jbeta primers. Here immunoSEQ multiplex PCR was the method, and the copy in TCRdb shows in-frame clones only, minus some. The table has some 120,000 clones, under 85% seen once. This clone was seen more than once but under ten times. This receptor was taken from a woman in her forties or fifties in good health and CMV-seropositive. The sequenced sample was PBMCs.

The CDR3 loop is CASSGAFSNQPQHF. Written as DNA, the CDR3 is TGTGCCAGCAGTGGGGCATTCAGCAATCAGCCCCAGCATTTT. The genes are TRBV6-1 and TRBJ1-5; D is unclear. The CDR3 extends over 14 amino acids. V lost 4 bases and J 1 base, leaving 8 bases between the germline ends. The germline gives CDR1 MNHNS, CDR2 SASEGT.